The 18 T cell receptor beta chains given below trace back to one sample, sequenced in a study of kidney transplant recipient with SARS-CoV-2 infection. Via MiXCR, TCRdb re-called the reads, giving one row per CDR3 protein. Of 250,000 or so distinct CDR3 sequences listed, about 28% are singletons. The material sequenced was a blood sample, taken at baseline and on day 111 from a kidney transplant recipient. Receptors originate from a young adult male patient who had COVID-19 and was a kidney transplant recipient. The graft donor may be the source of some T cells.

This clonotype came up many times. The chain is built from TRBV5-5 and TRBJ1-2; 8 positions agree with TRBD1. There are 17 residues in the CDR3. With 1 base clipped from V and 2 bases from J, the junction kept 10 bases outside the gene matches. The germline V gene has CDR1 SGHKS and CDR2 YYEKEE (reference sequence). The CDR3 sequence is CASSLYQGAGPNYGYTF. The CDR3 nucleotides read TGTGCCAGCAGCTTGTATCAGGGGGCAGGACCGAACTATGGCTACACCTTC.

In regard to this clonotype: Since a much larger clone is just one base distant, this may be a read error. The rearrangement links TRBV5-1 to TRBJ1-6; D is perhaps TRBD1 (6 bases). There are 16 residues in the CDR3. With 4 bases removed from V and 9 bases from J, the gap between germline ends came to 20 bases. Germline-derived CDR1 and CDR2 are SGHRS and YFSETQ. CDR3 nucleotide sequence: TGCGCCAGCAGCCCCATGGACAGACCGGGGAGTTCACCCCTCCACTTT. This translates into CASSPMDRPGSSPLHF.

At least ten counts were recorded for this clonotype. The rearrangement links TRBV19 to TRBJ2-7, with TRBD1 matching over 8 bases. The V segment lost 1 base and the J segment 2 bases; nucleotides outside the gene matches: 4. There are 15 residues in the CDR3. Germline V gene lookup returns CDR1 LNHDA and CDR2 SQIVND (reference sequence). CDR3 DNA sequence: TGTGCCAGTAGTATAGGGGCACAGGGGGCCTACGAGCAGTACTTC. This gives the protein CASSIGAQGAYEQYF. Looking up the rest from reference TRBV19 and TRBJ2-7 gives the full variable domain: DGGITQSPKYLFRKEGQNVTLSCEQNLNHDAMYWYRQDPGQGLRLIYYSQIVNDFQKGDIAEGYSVSREKKESFPLTVTSAQKNPTAFYLCASSIGAQGAYEQYFGPGTRLTVT.

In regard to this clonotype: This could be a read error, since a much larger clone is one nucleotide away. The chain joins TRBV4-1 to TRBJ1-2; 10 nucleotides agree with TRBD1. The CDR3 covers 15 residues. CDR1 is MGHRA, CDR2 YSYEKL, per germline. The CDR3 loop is CASSQDGQGDYGFTF. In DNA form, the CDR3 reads TGCGCCAGCAGCCAAGATGGACAGGGGGATTATGGCTTCACCTTC.

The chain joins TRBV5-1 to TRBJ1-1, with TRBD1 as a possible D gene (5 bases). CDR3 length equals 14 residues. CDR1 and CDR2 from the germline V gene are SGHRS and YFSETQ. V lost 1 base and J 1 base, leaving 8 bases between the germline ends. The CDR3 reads CASSLRQPNTEAFF. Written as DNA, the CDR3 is TGCGCCAGCAGCTTGAGACAGCCGAACACTGAAGCTTTCTTT. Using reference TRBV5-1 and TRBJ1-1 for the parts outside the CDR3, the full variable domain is KAGVTQTPRYLIKTRGQQVTLSCSPISGHRSVSWYQQTPGQGLQFLFEYFSETQRNKGNFPGRFSGRQFSNSRSEMNVSTLELGDSALYLCASSLRQPNTEAFFGQGTRLTVV.

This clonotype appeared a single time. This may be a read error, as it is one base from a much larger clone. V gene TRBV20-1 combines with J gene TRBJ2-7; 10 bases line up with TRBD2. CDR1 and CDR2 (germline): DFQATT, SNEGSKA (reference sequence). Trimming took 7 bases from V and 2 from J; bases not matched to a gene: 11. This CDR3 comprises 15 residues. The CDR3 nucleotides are TGCAGTGTCCCGGGTAGCGGGGGGTTTGCCTACGAGCAGTACTTC. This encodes CSVPGSGGFAYEQYF.

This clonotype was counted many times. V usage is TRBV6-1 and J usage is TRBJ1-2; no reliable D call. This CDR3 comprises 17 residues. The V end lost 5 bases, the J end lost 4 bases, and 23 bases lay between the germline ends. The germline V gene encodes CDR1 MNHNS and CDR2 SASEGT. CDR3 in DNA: TGTGCCAGCAGTATGCAAAGCTCTATGCGAAAGACCTATGGCTACACCTTC. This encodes CASSMQSSMRKTYGYTF.

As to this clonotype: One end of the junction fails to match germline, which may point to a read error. The CDR3 is CASSGLGMGRERFF. The CDR3 bases are TGTGCCAGCAGTGGACTAGGAATGGGGCGTGAGCGGTTCTTC. V gene TRBV27 combines with J gene TRBJ2-1; 7 bases match TRBD2. This CDR3 has 14 residues. CDR1 and CDR2 (germline): MNHEY, SMNVEV (reference sequence).

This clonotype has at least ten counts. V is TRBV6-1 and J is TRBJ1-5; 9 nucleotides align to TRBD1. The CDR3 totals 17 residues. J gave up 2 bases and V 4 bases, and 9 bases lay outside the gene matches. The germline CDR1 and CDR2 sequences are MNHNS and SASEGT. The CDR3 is CASSAWGTGSGNQPQHF. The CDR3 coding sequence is TGTGCCAGCAGTGCCTGGGGGACAGGGTCAGGCAATCAGCCCCAGCATTTT.

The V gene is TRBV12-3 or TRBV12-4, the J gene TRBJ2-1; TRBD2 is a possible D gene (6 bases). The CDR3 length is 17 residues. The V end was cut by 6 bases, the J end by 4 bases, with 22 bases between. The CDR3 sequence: CASRPSRRASVYNEQFF. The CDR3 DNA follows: TGTGCCAGCAGACCGAGCAGGAGGGCCTCCGTTTACAATGAGCAGTTCTTC.

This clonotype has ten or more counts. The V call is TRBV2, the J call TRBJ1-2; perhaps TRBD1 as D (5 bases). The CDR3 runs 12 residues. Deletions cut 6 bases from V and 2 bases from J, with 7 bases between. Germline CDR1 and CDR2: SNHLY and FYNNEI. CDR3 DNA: TGTGCCAGCAGGGGGGGGAACTATGGCTACACCTTC. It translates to CASRGGNYGYTF. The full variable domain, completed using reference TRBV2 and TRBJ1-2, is EPEVTQTPSHQVTQMGQEVILRCVPISNHLYFYWYRQILGQKVEFLVSFYNNEISEKSEIFDDQFSVERPDGSNFTLKIRSTKLEDSAMYFCASRGGNYGYTFGSGTRLTVV.

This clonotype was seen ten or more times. CDR3 in DNA: TGTGCCAGTAGTATAGCGGGTTCCTCCTACGAGCAGTACTTC. Amino acid sequence: CASSIAGSSYEQYF. V is TRBV19 and J is TRBJ2-7; no firm D call. Germline V lookup: CDR1 LNHDA, CDR2 SQIVND (reference sequence). This CDR3 is 14 amino acids long. Trimming removed 1 base from V and 0 bases from J, with 7 bases in between. The full variable domain, its missing parts supplied by reference TRBV19 and TRBJ2-7, is DGGITQSPKYLFRKEGQNVTLSCEQNLNHDAMYWYRQDPGQGLRLIYYSQIVNDFQKGDIAEGYSVSREKKESFPLTVTSAQKNPTAFYLCASSIAGSSYEQYFGPGTRLTVT.

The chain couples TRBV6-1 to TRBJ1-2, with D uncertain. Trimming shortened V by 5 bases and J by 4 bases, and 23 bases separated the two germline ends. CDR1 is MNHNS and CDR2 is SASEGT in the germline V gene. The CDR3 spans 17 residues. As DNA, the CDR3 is TGTGCCAGCAGTATGAGTAACTCTATGCGAAAGACCTATGGCTACACCTTC. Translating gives CASSMSNSMRKTYGYTF.

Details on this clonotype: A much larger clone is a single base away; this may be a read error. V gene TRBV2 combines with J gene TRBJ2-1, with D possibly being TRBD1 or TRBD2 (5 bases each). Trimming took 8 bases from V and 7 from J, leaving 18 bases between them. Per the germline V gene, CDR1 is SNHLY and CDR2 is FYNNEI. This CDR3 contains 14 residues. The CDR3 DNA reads TGTGCCAGCGGCAGTGGGGGTACAGTGAATGAGCAGTTCTTC. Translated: CASGSGGTVNEQFF.

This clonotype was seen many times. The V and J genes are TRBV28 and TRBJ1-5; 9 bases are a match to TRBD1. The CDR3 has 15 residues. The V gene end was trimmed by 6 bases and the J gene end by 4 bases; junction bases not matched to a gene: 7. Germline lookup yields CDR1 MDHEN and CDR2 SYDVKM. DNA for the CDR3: TGTGCCAGCAGCCTCCCCGGACAGGGGAATCAGCCCCAGCATTTT. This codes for CASSLPGQGNQPQHF.

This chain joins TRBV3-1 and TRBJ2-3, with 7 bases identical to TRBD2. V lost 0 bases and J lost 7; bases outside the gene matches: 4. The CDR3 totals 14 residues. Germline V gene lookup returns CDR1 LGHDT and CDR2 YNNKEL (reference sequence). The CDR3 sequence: CASSQEGGGYTQYF. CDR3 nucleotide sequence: TGTGCCAGCAGCCAAGAGGGGGGGGGTTATACGCAGTATTTT.

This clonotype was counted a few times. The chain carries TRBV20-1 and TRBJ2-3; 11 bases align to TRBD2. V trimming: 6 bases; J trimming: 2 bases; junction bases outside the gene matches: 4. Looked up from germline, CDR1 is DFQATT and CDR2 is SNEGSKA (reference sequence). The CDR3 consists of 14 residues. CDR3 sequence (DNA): TGCAGTGCCCGGGGACTAGCGGACACAGATACGCAGTATTTT. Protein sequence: CSARGLADTDTQYF.

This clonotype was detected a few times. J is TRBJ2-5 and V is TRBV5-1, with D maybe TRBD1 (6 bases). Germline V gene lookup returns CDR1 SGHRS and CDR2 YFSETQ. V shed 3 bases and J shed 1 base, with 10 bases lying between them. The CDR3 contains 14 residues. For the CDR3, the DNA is TGCGCCAGCAGCTCCGGACAGCTCCAAGAGACCCAGTACTTC. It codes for CASSSGQLQETQYF.